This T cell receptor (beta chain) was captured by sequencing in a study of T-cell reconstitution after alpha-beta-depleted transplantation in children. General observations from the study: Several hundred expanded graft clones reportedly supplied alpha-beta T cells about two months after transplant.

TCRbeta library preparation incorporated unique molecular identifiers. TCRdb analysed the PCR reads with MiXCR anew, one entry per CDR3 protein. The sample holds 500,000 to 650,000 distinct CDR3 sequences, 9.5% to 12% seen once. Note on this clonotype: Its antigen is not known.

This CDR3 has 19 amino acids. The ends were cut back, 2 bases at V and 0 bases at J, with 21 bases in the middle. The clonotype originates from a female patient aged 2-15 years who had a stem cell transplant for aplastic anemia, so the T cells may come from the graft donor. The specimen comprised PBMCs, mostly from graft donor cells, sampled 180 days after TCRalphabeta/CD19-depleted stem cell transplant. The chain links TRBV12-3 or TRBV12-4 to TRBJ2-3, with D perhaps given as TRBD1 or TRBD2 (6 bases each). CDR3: CASSLRWRGIDPSTDTQYF. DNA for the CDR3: TGTGCCAGCAGTTTACGGTGGAGGGGGATTGATCCTAGCACAGATACGCAGTATTTT.